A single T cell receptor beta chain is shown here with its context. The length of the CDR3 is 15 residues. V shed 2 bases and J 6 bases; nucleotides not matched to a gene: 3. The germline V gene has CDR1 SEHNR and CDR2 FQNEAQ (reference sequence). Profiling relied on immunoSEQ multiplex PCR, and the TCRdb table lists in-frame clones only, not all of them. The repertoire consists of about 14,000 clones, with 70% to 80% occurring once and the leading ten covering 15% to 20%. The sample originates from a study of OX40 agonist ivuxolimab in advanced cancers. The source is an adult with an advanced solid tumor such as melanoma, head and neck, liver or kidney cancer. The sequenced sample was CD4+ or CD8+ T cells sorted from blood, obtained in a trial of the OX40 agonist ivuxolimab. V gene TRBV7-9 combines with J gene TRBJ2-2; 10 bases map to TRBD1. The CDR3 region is CASSLLDRGAGELFF. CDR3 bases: TGTGCCAGCAGCTTACTGGACAGGGGGGCCGGGGAGCTGTTTTTT.